This T cell receptor beta chain was identified in a study of radiation and T cells in renal cell carcinoma. General study points: Top tumor clonotypes rose in blood 2 weeks post-radiation, then contracted.

The CDR3 consists of 13 residues. Deletions cut 5 bases from V and 3 bases from J, with 8 bases between. Germline V gene lookup returns CDR1 PRHDT and CDR2 FYEKMQ (reference sequence). Sequencing used immunoSEQ multiplex PCR; TCRdb keeps in-frame clones, though not all of them. The sample has tens of thousands of clones; 65% to 85% are singletons. There are a few counts of this clone. Its antigen is not identified. Documented time point: baseline pretreatment blood. Stated treatment: 15 Gy SBRT to primary tumor, nephrectomy 4 weeks later. The origin of this receptor is a man aged 60-69 years with renal cell carcinoma. This specimen consisted of blood, obtained from a patient whose treatment included radiotherapy and nephrectomy. The chain has TRBV13 and TRBJ2-1; D is unresolved. The CDR3 region is CASSPPFYNEQFF. In DNA form, the CDR3 reads TGTGCCAGCAGCCCTCCCTTCTACAATGAGCAGTTCTTC.